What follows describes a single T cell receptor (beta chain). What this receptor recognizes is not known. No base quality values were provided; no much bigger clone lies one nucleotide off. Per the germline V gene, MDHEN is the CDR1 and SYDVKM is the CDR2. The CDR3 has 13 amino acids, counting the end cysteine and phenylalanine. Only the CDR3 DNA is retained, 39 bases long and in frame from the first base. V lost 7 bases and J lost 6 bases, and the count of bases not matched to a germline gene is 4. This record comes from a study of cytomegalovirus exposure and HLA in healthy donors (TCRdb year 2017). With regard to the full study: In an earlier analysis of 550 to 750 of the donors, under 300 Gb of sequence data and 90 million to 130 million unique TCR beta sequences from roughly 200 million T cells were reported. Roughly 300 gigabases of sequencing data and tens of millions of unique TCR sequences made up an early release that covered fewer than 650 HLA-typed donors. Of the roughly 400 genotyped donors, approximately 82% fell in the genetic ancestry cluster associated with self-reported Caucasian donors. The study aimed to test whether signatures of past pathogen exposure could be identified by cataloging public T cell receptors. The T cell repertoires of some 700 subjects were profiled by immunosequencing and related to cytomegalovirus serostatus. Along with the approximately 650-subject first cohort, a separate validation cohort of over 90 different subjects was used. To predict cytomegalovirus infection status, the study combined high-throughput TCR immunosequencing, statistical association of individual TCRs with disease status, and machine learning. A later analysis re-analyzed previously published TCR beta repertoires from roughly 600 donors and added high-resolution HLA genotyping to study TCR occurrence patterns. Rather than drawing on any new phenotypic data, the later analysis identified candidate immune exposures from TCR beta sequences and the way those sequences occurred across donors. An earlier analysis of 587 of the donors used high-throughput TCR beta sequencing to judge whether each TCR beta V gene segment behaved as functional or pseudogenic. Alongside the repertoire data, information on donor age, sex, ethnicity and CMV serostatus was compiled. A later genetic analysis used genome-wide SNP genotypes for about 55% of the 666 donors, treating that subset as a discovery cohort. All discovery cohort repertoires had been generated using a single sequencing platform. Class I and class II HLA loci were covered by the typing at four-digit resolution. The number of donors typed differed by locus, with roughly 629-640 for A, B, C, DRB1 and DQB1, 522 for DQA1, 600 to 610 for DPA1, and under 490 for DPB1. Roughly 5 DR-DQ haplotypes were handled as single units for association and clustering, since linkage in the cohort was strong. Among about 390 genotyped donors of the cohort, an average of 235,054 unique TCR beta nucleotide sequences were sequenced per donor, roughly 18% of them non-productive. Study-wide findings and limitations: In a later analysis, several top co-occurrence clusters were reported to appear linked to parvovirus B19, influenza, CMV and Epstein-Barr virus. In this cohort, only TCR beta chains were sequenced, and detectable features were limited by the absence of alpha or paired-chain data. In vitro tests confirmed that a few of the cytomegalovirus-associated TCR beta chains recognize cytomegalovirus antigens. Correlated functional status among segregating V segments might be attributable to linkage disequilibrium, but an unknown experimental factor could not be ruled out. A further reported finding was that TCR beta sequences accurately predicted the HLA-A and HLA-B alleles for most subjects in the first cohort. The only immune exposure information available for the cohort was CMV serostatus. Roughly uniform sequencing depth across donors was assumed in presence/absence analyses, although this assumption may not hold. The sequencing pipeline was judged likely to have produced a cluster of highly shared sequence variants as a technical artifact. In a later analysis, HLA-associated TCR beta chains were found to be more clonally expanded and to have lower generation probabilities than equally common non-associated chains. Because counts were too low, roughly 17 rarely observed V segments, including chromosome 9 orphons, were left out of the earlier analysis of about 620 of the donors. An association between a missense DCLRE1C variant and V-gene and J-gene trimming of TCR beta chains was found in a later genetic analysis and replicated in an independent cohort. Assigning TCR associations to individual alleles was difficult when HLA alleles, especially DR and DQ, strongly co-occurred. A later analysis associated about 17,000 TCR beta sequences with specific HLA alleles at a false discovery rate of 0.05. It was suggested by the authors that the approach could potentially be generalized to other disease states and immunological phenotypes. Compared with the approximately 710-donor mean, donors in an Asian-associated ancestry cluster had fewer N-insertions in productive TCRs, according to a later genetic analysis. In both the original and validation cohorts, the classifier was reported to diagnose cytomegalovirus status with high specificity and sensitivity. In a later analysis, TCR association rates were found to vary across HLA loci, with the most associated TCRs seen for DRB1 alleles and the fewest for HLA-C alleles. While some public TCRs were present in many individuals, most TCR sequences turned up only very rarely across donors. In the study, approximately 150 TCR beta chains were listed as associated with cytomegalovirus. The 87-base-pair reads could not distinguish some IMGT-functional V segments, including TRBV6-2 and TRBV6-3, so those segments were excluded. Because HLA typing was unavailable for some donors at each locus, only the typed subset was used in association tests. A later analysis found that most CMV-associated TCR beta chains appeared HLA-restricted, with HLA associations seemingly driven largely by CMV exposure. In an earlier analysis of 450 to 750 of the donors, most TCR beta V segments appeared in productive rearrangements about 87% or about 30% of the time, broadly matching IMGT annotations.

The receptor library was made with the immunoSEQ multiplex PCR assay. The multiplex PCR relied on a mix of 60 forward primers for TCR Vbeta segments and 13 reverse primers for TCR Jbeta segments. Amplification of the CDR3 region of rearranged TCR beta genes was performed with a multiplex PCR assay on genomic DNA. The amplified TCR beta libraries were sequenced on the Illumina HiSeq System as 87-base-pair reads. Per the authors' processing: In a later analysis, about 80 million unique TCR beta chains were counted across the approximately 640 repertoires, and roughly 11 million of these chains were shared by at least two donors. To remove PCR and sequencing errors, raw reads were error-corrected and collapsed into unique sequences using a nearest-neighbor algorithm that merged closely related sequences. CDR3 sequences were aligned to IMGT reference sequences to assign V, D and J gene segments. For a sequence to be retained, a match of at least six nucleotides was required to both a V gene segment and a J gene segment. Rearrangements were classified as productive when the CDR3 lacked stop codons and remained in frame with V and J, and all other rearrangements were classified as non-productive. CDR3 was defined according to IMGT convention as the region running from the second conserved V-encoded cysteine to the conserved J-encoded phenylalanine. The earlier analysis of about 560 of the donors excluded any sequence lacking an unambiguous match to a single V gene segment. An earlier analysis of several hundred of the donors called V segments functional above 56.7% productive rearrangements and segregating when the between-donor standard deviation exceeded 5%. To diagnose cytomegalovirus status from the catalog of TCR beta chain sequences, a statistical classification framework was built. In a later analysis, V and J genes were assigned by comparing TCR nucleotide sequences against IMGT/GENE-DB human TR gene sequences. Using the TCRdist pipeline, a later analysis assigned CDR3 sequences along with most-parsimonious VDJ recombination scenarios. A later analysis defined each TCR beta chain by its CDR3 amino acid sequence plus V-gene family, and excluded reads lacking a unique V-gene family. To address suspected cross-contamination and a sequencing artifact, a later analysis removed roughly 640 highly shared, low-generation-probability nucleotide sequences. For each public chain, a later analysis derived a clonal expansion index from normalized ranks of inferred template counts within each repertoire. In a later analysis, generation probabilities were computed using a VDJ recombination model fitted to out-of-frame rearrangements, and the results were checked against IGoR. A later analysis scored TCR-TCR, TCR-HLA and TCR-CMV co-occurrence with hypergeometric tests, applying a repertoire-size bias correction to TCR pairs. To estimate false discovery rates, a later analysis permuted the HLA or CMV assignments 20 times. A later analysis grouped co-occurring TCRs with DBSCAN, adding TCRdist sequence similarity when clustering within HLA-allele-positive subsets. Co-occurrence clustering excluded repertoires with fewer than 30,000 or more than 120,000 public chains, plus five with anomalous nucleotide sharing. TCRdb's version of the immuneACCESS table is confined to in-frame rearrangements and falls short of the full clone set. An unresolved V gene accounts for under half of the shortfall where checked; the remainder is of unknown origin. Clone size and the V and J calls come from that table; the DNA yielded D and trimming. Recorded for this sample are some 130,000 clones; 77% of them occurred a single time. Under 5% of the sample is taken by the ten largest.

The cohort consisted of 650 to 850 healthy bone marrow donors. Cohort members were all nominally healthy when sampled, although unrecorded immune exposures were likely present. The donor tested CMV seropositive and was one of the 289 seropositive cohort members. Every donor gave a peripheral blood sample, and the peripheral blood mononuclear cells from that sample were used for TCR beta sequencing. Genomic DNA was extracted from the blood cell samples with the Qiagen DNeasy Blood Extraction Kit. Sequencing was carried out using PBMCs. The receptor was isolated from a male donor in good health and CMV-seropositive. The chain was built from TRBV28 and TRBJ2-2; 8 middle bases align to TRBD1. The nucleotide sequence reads TGTGCCAGCAAGACGACAGGGGCCGGGGAGCTGTTTTTT. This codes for CASKTTGAGELFF. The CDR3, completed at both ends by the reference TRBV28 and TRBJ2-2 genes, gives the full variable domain DVKVTQSSRYLVKRTGEKVFLECVQDMDHENMFWYRQDPGLGLRLIYFSYDVKMKEKGDIPEGYSVSREKKERFSLILESASTNQTSMYLCASKTTGAGELFFGEGSRLTVL.